The clone carrying this T cell receptor (beta chain) was observed once. Its antigen is undetermined. The data are from a study of Ad26.COV2.S vaccination and SARS-CoV-2 variants. Looking at the study overall: Trial arm assignment for the donor was COV1001 Ad26.COV2.S.

Germline loops: CDR1 DFQATT, CDR2 SNEGSKA (reference sequence). The CDR3 sequence is 11 residues long. Trimming took off 4 bases at V and 5 bases at J, with 6 bases between the two ends. The data were produced by immunoSEQ multiplex PCR, yet TCRdb's version contains in-frame clones alone and is incomplete. The sample contains 250,000 or so clones, around 85% of which appear only once. General study points: There was reportedly substantial breadth in spike-specific CD8+ and CD4+ T cell responses after vaccination. People who got the vaccine or the placebo had similar non-spike TCR breadth.

Sample treatment: some 19 received Ad26.COV2.S at low or high dose, single or two shots; 5 received placebo; per-sample allocation not given. After the first vaccine or placebo injection, samples were drawn on day 63. This TCR derives from a person aged 18-60 years who received the Ad26.COV2.S COVID-19 vaccine or a placebo. This chain links TRBV20-1 with TRBJ1-3, with D unclear. The specimen was peripheral blood, collected in a trial of Ad26.COV2.S vaccine versus placebo. The CDR3 is CSAKIRNTIYF. In DNA form, the CDR3 reads TGCAGTGCTAAGATAAGAAACACCATATATTTT.